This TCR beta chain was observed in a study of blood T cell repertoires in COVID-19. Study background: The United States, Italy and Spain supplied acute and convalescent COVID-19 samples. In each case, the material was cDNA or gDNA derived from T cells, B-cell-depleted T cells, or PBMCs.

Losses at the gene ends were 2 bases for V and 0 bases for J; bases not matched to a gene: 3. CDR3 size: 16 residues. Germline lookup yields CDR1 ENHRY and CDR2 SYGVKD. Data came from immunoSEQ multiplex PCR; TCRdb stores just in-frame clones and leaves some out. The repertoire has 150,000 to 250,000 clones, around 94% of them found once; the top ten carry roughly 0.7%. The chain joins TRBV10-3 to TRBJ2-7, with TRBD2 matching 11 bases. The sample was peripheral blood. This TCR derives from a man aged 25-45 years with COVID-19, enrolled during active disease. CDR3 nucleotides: TGTGCCATCAGTGAGAGGCTAGCGGGGGGCTCCTACGAGCAGTACTTC. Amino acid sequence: CAISERLAGGSYEQYF.